The clone carrying this TCR beta chain was detected many times. Its target is not known. All gene names here are mouse names. The read is 4 residues too short to cover the CDR3 end, so that end is filled in from the germline J gene. The sample is drawn from a study of CD8+ T cells in alopecia areata. Findings and limits, study-wide: For lesional scalp, especially alopecia totalis/universalis, clonality was higher than in normal scalp. Tissue-resident alphabeta T cells belonging to normal skin likewise get sequenced within scalp specimens.

The CDR3 length is 13 residues. Germline V gene lookup returns CDR1 LGHNA and CDR2 YNLKQL (reference sequence). Deletions cut 1 base from V and 1 base from J, with 4 bases between. The pooled cutaneous lymph node cells were sorted using several markers (CD4, CD8alpha, NKG2D, NKG2ACE and others). Investigators isolated RNA and reverse transcribed it into cDNA to act as the sequencing template. Assay used: immunoSEQ multiplex PCR; TCRdb lists only in-frame clones, some missing. The record shows roughly 260,000 clones for this sample, with no singletons present. Sequencing was carried out using CD4+ T cells sorted from a lymph node. The chain combines TRBV5 with TRBJ1-2; the D is unclear. The receptor comes from a C3H/HeJ mouse with alopecia areata. For this strain, the MHC haplotype corresponds to H2-k. The CDR3: CASSQGENSDYTF. The sequenced CDR3 bases are TGTGCCAGCAGCCAAGGGGAAAACTCC.